The rows below give T cell receptor beta chains drawn from one sample of a study of shared clonotypes between healthy human individuals. Measured with immunoSEQ multiplex PCR; TCRdb has only the in-frame clones, and not every one. Of about 870,000 clones in the sample, around 92% were seen once. Material: naive CD8+ T cells sorted from blood. The receptors shown here come from a young man in good health. The CDR3 runs from the conserved cysteine through the conserved F or W. D genes are given only for firm matches. Clone size is shown for a subset of rows, as once, few, many or a class of expanded clone.

d_call,clone_size,v_call,j_call,cdr3_aa,cdr3_nt
NA,NA,TRBV5-4,TRBJ2-2,CASSFGSGELFF,TGTGCCAGCAGCTTTGGGTCCGGGGAGCTGTTTTTT
NA,NA,TRBV4-1,TRBJ2-7,CASSQVGDEQYF,TGCGCCAGCAGCCAAGTGGGGGACGAGCAGTACTTC
NA,NA,TRBV9,TRBJ2-1,CASSEGPRNEQFF,TGTGCCAGCAGCGAGGGACCACGAAATGAGCAGTTCTTC
TRBD1,few,TRBV27,TRBJ2-7,CASSLATGTYEQYF,TGTGCCAGCAGTTTGGCGACAGGGACCTACGAGCAGTACTTC
NA,NA,TRBV6-5,TRBJ2-2,CASSYSGGDTGELFF,TGTGCCAGCAGTTACTCGGGGGGAGACACCGGGGAGCTGTTTTTT
TRBD1,NA,TRBV5-6,TRBJ2-7,CASSFGTGLFEQYF,TGTGCCAGCAGCTTCGGGACAGGGTTGTTCGAGCAGTACTTC
NA,NA,TRBV7-2,TRBJ2-7,CASSLAGIETYEQYF,TGTGCCAGCAGCTTGGCAGGGATCGAAACCTACGAGCAGTACTTC
NA,NA,TRBV5-6,TRBJ2-7,CASSSYRDGYEQYF,TGTGCCAGCAGCTCCTACAGGGACGGGTACGAGCAGTACTTC
NA,NA,TRBV27,TRBJ2-3,CASSLGALPTDTQYF,TGTGCCAGCAGTTTGGGGGCCCTGCCCACAGATACGCAGTATTTT
TRBD1,once,TRBV11-3,TRBJ2-1,CASSPFPGTGGQNEQFF,TGTGCCAGCAGCCCCTTTCCCGGGACAGGGGGCCAGAATGAGCAGTTCTTC
TRBD2,NA,TRBV5-5,TRBJ2-7,CASSLLAGVGEEQYF,TGTGCCAGCAGCTTACTAGCGGGAGTCGGTGAGGAGCAGTACTTC
TRBD1,NA,TRBV23-1,TRBJ2-1,CASKGTGGNTGCNEQFF,TGCGCCAGCAAAGGGACAGGGGGCAATACCGGGTGCAATGAGCAGTTCTTC
NA,few,TRBV28,TRBJ1-2,CASSETASYGYTF,TGTGCCAGCAGCGAGACAGCGAGCTATGGCTACACCTTC
TRBD2,NA,TRBV11-2,TRBJ2-1,CASSLFPGLAGGNEQFF,TGTGCCAGCAGCCTTTTCCCGGGACTAGCGGGAGGCAATGAGCAGTTCTTC
NA,NA,TRBV7-2,TRBJ2-5,CASSLVSFGETQYF,TGTGCCAGCAGCTTAGTTAGCTTCGGAGAGACCCAGTACTTC
TRBD2,NA,TRBV28,TRBJ2-1,CATSYSTSGTSYNEQFF,TGTGCCACCTCATACTCGACTAGCGGAACATCCTACAATGAGCAGTTCTTC
NA,NA,TRBV29-1,TRBJ2-1,CSARTGSSYNEQFF,TGCAGCGCACGGACTGGGAGCTCCTACAATGAGCAGTTCTTC
NA,NA,TRBV7-8,TRBJ1-4,CASSPRRGNNEKLFF,TGTGCCAGCAGCCCTCGACGCGGTAATAATGAAAAACTGTTTTTT
NA,NA,TRBV2,TRBJ2-2,CASTGGDTGELFF,TGTGCCAGCACAGGGGGGGACACCGGGGAGCTGTTTTTT
TRBD2,NA,TRBV5-1,TRBJ2-1,CASRTAGGSYNEQFF,TGCGCCAGCAGAACAGCGGGAGGCTCCTACAATGAGCAGTTCTTC
NA,NA,TRBV1,TRBJ2-1,CTSGRRLFHHNEQFF,TGCACCAGCGGCCGGCGACTTTTCCACCACAATGAGCAGTTCTTC
NA,NA,TRBV6-5,TRBJ1-3,CASRAGGGGNTIYF,TGTGCCAGCAGAGCGGGAGGAGGAGGAAACACCATATATTTT
NA,NA,TRBV7-9,TRBJ2-7,CASNGGASGTYEQYF,TGTGCCAGCAATGGGGGGGCTAGCGGAACCTACGAGCAGTACTTC
NA,NA,TRBV27,TRBJ1-1,CASSFEPGAANTEAFF,TGTGCCAGCAGTTTCGAACCGGGAGCCGCGAACACTGAAGCTTTCTTT
NA,NA,TRBV4-1,TRBJ2-7,CASSQEASGPSYEQYF,TGCGCCAGCAGCCAAGAGGCCAGTGGACCTTCCTACGAGCAGTACTTC
NA,NA,TRBV28,TRBJ2-3,CASSFSTGFNADTQYF,TGTGCCAGCAGTTTTAGTACAGGGTTTAACGCAGATACGCAGTATTTT
TRBD1,NA,TRBV7-3,TRBJ1-1,CASSLLPGTGDKNTEAFF,TGTGCCAGCAGCTTATTACCCGGGACAGGGGACAAGAACACTGAAGCTTTCTTT
NA,NA,TRBV5-1,TRBJ2-7,CASSLHLSSYEQYF,TGCGCCAGCAGCCTCCACTTGAGCTCCTACGAGCAGTACTTC
NA,NA,TRBV5-6,TRBJ1-3,CASSLAGTGNTIYF,TGTGCCAGCAGCTTAGCTGGAACTGGAAACACCATATATTTT
NA,NA,TRBV19,TRBJ2-7,CASSIGYEQYF,TGTGCCAGTAGTATAGGGTACGAGCAGTACTTC
NA,NA,TRBV6-5,TRBJ2-1,CASSYREGYEQFF,TGTGCCAGCAGTTACCGTGAGGGGTATGAGCAGTTCTTC
TRBD2,NA,TRBV2,TRBJ2-1,CASTKTSGEYNEQFF,TGTGCCAGCACCAAGACTAGCGGAGAATACAATGAGCAGTTCTTC
TRBD1,NA,TRBV7-9,TRBJ1-1,CASSNRQGRNTEAFF,TGTGCCAGCAGCAATCGACAGGGGAGGAACACTGAAGCTTTCTTT
TRBD1,once,TRBV19,TRBJ2-1,CASSIVALDRGLYNEQFF,TGTGCCAGTAGTATAGTGGCCCTGGACAGGGGGCTATACAATGAGCAGTTCTTC
NA,NA,TRBV5-6,TRBJ2-7,CASSLQGSYEQYF,TGTGCCAGCAGCTTGCAAGGGTCCTACGAGCAGTACTTC